Listed here are 20 T cell receptor beta chains from one sample, sequenced in a study of T cell responses to AZD1222 COVID-19 vaccine. Assay: immunoSEQ multiplex PCR; the TCRdb copy retains only in-frame clones and omits some. The sample lists 150,000 or so clones; 75% to 95% were seen once. This specimen was peripheral blood, taken on day 0 of MenACWY control vaccination. These receptors all stem from an adult in good health.

The V and J genes are TRBV19 and TRBJ1-1; D gene unclear. Trimming left V 2 bases short and J 5 bases short, with 9 bases between. CDR1 and CDR2 (germline): LNHDA, SQIVND (reference sequence). This CDR3 contains 13 residues. CDR3 residues: CASSINRGTEAFF. The CDR3 region has the DNA TGTGCCAGTAGTATAAACCGTGGGACTGAAGCTTTCTTT.

The gene calls are TRBV27 and TRBJ2-2; D is undetermined. V was pared by 3 bases and J by 6 bases, with 5 bases between. Germline CDR1 and CDR2: MNHEY and SMNVEV (reference sequence). The length of the CDR3 is 12 residues. DNA of the CDR3: TGTGCCAGCAGTTTTAACCCCGGGGAGCTGTTTTTT. This encodes CASSFNPGELFF.

J is TRBJ2-2 and V is TRBV3-1 (or the pseudogene TRBV3-2), with D unresolved. Trimming took 0 bases from V and 2 from J, leaving 13 bases between them. Germline-derived CDR1 and CDR2 are LGHDT and YNNKEL (reference sequence). This CDR3 has 17 amino acids. As DNA, the CDR3 is TGTGCCAGCAGCCAAGATCGGAACAGCAAAAACACCGGGGAGCTGTTTTTT. Translating it yields CASSQDRNSKNTGELFF.

The rearrangement links TRBV6-5 to TRBJ1-1; maybe TRBD1 (5 bases). V was trimmed by 4 bases and J by 4 bases, leaving 16 bases between them. Germline V gene lookup returns CDR1 MNHEY and CDR2 SVGAGI. This CDR3 is 15 amino acids long. The CDR3: CASSSSQGMGTEAFF. In DNA, the CDR3 is TGTGCCAGCAGTTCGTCGCAGGGAATGGGCACTGAAGCTTTCTTT.

This clone was seen only once. The chain couples TRBV30 to TRBJ1-3; TRBD1 matches at 7 bases. Germline CDR1 reads GTSNPN; CDR2 reads SVGIG (reference sequence). The V gene end was trimmed by 4 bases and the J gene end by 6 bases; junction bases not matched to a gene: 6. This CDR3 region has 13 residues. The CDR3 coding sequence is TGTGCCTGGAACCCCGGGACAGCAAACACCATATATTTT. Its protein is CAWNPGTANTIYF.

The rearrangement links TRBV6-5 to TRBJ1-5; TRBD1 might be the D (6 bases). CDR1 is MNHEY and CDR2 is SVGAGI in the germline V gene. This CDR3 contains 14 residues. Trimming took off 5 bases at V and 7 bases at J, with 15 bases between the two ends. The CDR3 DNA sequence: TGTGCCAGCAGTCGACAACAGGGAGACCAGCCCCAGCATTTT. Its translation: CASSRQQGDQPQHF.

The genes are TRBV12-3 or TRBV12-4 and TRBJ1-1, with 9 bases matching TRBD1. The length of the CDR3 is 13 residues. J was trimmed by 5 bases and V by 4 bases; bases with no gene match: 2. For the CDR3, the DNA is TGTGCCAGCAGTTCCGGGACAGGGACTGAAGCTTTCTTT. This encodes CASSSGTGTEAFF.

This clone turned up a few times. V usage is TRBV28 and J usage is TRBJ1-1, with D tentatively TRBD1 (5 bases). V lost 7 bases and J lost 7, with 10 bases in between. The germline V gene encodes CDR1 MDHEN and CDR2 SYDVKM. The CDR3 contains 11 residues. The CDR3, as DNA: TGTGCCAGCACCAGACAGCATGAAGCTTTCTTT. Translated: CASTRQHEAFF.

The chain is built from TRBV5-5 and TRBJ2-5; the match to TRBD1 covers 7 bases. This CDR3 has 16 residues. Per the germline V gene, CDR1 is SGHKS and CDR2 is YYEKEE (reference sequence). V dropped 5 bases and J dropped 3; count of bases not matched to a gene: 13. CDR3 coding DNA: TGTGCCAGCAGTCCCTGGGCAGGGGGATATGAAGAGACCCAGTACTTC. It yields the protein CASSPWAGGYEETQYF.

This clone was seen a few times. This chain links TRBV24-1 with TRBJ2-2; the D gene is possibly TRBD2 (5 bases). Germline CDR1 is KGHDR and CDR2 is SFDVKD. The CDR3 is made up of 16 amino acids. The V end lost 3 bases, the J end lost 5 bases, and 15 bases lay between the germline ends. CDR3 in DNA: TGTGCCACCAGTGATCAAGCGGAGACTATAACCGGGGAGCTGTTTTTT. Encoded protein: CATSDQAETITGELFF.

A single count supports this clone. The chain employs TRBV28 and TRBJ2-1, with 10 bases fitting TRBD2. Germline-derived CDR1 and CDR2 are MDHEN and SYDVKM. This CDR3 comprises 15 residues. Trimming removed 11 bases from V and 0 bases from J; junction bases left unmatched: 7. The CDR3 region has the DNA TGTGCCGCCACCGCTAGCGGGAGCTCCTACAATGAGCAGTTCTTC. Protein product: CAATASGSSYNEQFF. The variable domain in full, with the rest retrieved from reference TRBV28 and TRBJ2-1, is DVKVTQSSRYLVKRTGEKVFLECVQDMDHENMFWYRQDPGLGLRLIYFSYDVKMKEKGDIPEGYSVSREKKERFSLILESASTNQTSMYLCAATASGSSYNEQFFGPGTRLTVL.

The chain is built from TRBV28 and TRBJ2-4, with 9 bases that match TRBD1. CDR3 length equals 16 residues. The J segment lost 6 bases and the V segment lost 9 bases, leaving 15 bases of the junction unmatched. Germline V gene lookup returns CDR1 MDHEN and CDR2 SYDVKM. For the CDR3, the DNA is TGTGCCAGAGCCGGGGACAGGGTGGCGTTCGGAAACATTCAGTACTTC. Translated, it gives CARAGDRVAFGNIQYF.

This sequence joins TRBV5-1 and TRBJ1-1; 9 bases match TRBD1. Trimming cost V 6 bases and J 5 bases; bases outside gene matches: 8. The CDR3 runs 14 residues. Germline CDR1 and CDR2: SGHRS and YFSETQ. The CDR3 coding sequence is TGCGCCAGCAAACTCGGGACAGGGAGAACTGAAGCTTTCTTT. Amino acids: CASKLGTGRTEAFF.

J is TRBJ1-4 and V is TRBV7-9, with D uncertain. V shed 3 bases and J shed 0 bases, with 11 bases lying between them. The length of the CDR3 is 16 residues. Germline values: CDR1 SEHNR, CDR2 FQNEAQ (reference sequence). The CDR3 DNA sequence: TGTGCCAGCAGCTTGGAGGGAAGGGCAACTAATGAAAAACTGTTTTTT. Amino acid sequence: CASSLEGRATNEKLFF.

The rearrangement links TRBV9 to TRBJ2-2; TRBD1 matches at 9 bases. This CDR3 is 15 amino acids long. Germline-derived CDR1 and CDR2 are SGDLS and YYNGEE. The J segment lost 7 bases and the V segment lost 0 bases, leaving 4 bases of the junction unmatched. The CDR3 nucleotides read TGTGCCAGCAGCGTAGAAGGGACAGGGCTCGGGGAGCTGTTTTTT. Translation gives CASSVEGTGLGELFF.

This clone was counted once. This chain links TRBV7-6 with TRBJ2-5; 7 nucleotides agree with TRBD2. The length of the CDR3 is 14 residues. After removal of 3 bases from V and 7 bases from J, the junction contained 8 bases not matched to a gene. Germline lookup yields CDR1 SGHVS and CDR2 FNYEAQ. CDR3 coding DNA: TGTGCCAGCAGCTTCGGTGGCGGGAGAGGGACCCAGTACTTC. It specifies CASSFGGGRGTQYF.

CDR3 protein: CASSLQGGSTDTQYF. The CDR3 bases are TGTGCCAGCAGTTTACAAGGGGGAAGCACAGATACGCAGTATTTT. This sequence joins TRBV7-3 and TRBJ2-3, with a tentative D call TRBD1 (6 bases). Trimming stripped 6 bases from V and 0 bases from J, with 13 bases between. CDR3 length: 15 amino acids. Germline V gene sequence: CDR1 SGHTA, CDR2 FQGTGA.

V gene TRBV30 combines with J gene TRBJ2-2, with a tentative D call TRBD2 (5 bases). This CDR3 is 11 amino acids long. Trimming removed 5 bases at V and 7 bases at J, with 8 bases between. Germline V gene data show CDR1 as GTSNPN and CDR2 as SVGIG (reference sequence). This CDR3 reads CAWGSFGELFF. In nucleotides, the CDR3 is TGTGCCTGGGGGAGCTTCGGGGAGCTGTTTTTT.

This clone was seen only a few times. This sequence joins TRBV7-2 and TRBJ2-7, with unresolved D. Trimming removed 1 base from V and 4 bases from J, with 5 bases in between. The CDR3 runs 12 residues. CDR1 is SGHTA and CDR2 is FQGNSA in the germline V gene. CDR3 sequence: CASSLEVYEQYF. In nucleotides, the CDR3 is TGTGCCAGCAGCTTAGAGGTATACGAGCAGTACTTC.

The chain couples TRBV27 to TRBJ2-7, with 7 bases fitting TRBD1. CDR3 length: 15 residues. V was clipped by 8 bases and J by 3 bases; unmatched bases: 13. Germline CDR1 reads MNHEY; CDR2 reads SMNVEV (reference sequence). DNA of the CDR3: TGTGCCAGCGGTAAATTACAGGGGCGTCACTACGAGCAGTACTTC. It translates to CASGKLQGRHYEQYF.